The subject of this entry is one T cell receptor beta chain. Its specificity is not known. PCR used 60 Vbeta primers and 13 Jbeta primers. Sequencing used immunoSEQ multiplex PCR; TCRdb keeps in-frame clones, though not all of them. The repertoire holds 150,000 to 200,000 clones, with 75% to 85% as singletons. This CDR3 spans 14 amino acids. Germline-derived CDR1 and CDR2 are MNHEY and SMNVEV (reference sequence). The J segment lost 8 bases and the V segment lost 7 bases, leaving 8 bases of the junction unmatched. The source of the sample is a study of cytomegalovirus exposure and HLA in healthy donors. Study summary: In a previous analysis, some 120 million unique TCR beta sequences were found from 170 million or so T cells. For the approximately 430 genotyped donors, roughly 80% fell within the Caucasian-associated ancestry cluster. General study points: Later analysis placed DRB1 highest and HLA-C lowest in TCR association rates, which differed by HLA locus.

Material: PBMCs. The source of this sequence is a man aged 45-60 years in good health and CMV-seropositive. The V gene is TRBV27, the J gene TRBJ2-1; 10 positions agree with TRBD1. CDR3 DNA: TGTGCCAGCAACCGGGACAGGGGAGTCCATGAGCAGTTCTTC. As protein: CASNRDRGVHEQFF.